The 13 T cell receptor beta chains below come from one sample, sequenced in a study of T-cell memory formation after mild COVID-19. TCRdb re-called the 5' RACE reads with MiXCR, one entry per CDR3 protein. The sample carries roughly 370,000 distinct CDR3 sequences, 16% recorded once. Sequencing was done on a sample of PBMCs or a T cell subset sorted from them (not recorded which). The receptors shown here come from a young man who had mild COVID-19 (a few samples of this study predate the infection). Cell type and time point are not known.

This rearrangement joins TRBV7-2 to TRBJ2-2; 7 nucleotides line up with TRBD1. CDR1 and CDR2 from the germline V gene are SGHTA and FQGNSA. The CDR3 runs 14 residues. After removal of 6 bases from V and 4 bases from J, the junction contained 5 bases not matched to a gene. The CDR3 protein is CASRPTGVTGELFF. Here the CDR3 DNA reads TGTGCCAGCAGGCCCACAGGGGTCACCGGGGAGCTGTTTTTT.

The CDR3 sequence is CASSLYYEKLFF. CDR3 DNA: TGTGCCAGCAGCCTTTATTATGAAAAACTGTTTTTT. V and J are TRBV12-3 or TRBV12-4 and TRBJ1-4; D remains ambiguous. The ends were cut back, 6 bases at V and 6 bases at J, with 8 bases in the middle. The CDR3 length is 12 residues.

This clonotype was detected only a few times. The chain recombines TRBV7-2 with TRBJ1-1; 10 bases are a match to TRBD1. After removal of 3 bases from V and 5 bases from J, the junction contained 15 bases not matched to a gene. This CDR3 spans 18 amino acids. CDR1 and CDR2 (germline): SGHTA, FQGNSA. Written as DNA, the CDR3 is TGTGCCAGCAGCTTGGGGGAGGGACAGGGGTTAGGTACAACTGAAGCTTTCTTT. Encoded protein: CASSLGEGQGLGTTEAFF.

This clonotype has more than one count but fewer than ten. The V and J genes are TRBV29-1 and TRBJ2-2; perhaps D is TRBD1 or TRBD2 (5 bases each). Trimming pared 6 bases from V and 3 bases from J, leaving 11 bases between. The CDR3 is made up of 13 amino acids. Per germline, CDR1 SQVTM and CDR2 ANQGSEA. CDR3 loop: CSVPGRDTGELFF. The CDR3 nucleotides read TGCAGCGTGCCGGGACGGGACACCGGGGAGCTGTTTTTT.

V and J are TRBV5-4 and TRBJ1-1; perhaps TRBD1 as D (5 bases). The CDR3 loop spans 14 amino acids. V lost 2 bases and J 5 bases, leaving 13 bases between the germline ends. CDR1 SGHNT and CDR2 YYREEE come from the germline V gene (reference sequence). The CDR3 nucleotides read TGTGCCAGCAGCTTAGGGCAGGGTGAGACTGAAGCTTTCTTT. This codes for CASSLGQGETEAFF.

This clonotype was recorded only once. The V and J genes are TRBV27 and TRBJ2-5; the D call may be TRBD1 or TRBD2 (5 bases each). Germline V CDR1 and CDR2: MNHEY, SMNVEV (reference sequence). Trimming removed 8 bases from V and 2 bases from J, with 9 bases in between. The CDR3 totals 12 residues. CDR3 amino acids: CASRDPQETQYF. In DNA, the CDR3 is TGTGCCAGCCGGGACCCGCAAGAGACCCAGTACTTC.

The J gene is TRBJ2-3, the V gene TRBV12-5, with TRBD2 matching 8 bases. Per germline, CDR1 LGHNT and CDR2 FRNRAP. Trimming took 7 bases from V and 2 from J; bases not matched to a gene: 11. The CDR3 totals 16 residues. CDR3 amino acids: CASAPRRGAHTDTQYF. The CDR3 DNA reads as TGTGCTAGTGCCCCCCGGCGGGGGGCCCACACAGATACGCAGTATTTT.

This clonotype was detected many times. The CDR3 nucleotides read TGCAGTGCTACCCAGGACAGGGGGCTTGTCGATGAGCAGTTCTTC. It encodes CSATQDRGLVDEQFF. The genes are TRBV20-1 and TRBJ2-1; 11 nucleotides match TRBD1. The CDR3 extends over 15 amino acids. CDR1 is DFQATT and CDR2 is SNEGSKA in the germline V gene (reference sequence). Trimming removed 4 bases from V and 8 bases from J; junction bases left unmatched: 10.

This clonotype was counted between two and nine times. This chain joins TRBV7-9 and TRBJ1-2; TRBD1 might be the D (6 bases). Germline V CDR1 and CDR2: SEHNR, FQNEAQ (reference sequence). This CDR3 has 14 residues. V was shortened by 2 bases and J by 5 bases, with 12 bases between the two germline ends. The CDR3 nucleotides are TGTGCCAGCAGCTTAACAGGGACGTCGTATGGCTACACCTTC. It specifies CASSLTGTSYGYTF.

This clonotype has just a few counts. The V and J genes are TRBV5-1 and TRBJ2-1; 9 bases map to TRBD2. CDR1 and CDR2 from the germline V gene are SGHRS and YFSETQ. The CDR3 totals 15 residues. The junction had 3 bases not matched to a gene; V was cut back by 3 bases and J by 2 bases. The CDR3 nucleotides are TGCGCCAGCAGCTCCCTAGCGGGGACCTACAATGAGCAGTTCTTC. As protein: CASSSLAGTYNEQFF.

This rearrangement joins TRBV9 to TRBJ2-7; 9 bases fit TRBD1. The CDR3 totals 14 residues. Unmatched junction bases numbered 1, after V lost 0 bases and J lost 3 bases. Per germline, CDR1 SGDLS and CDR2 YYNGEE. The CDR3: CASSVGGQGYEQYV. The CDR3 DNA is TGTGCCAGCAGCGTAGGGGGACAGGGCTACGAGCAGTACGTC.

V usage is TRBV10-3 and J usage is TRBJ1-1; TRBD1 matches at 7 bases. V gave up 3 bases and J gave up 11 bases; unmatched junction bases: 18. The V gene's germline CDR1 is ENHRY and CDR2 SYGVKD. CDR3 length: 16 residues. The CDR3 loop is CAISETKGTGEGYAFF. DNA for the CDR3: TGTGCCATCAGTGAAACAAAGGGAACAGGGGAAGGGTATGCTTTCTTT.

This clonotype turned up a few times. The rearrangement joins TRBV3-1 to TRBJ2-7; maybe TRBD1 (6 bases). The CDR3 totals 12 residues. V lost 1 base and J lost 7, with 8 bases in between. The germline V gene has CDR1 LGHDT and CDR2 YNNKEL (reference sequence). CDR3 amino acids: CASSQVRGEQYF. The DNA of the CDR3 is TGTGCCAGCAGCCAAGTGAGGGGGGAGCAGTACTTC.